These 17 T cell receptor beta chains came from one sample sequenced in a study of long-term antiretroviral therapy in people with HIV. Survey level was the resolution at which the v3.0 immunoSEQ assay ran. Some clones are missing from TCRdb's copy, which holds only in-frame ones; the method was immunoSEQ multiplex PCR. Among around 40,000 clones, about 86% were seen once, and the ten largest hold 3.9%. Specimen: unsorted PBMCs, collected just before starting antiretroviral therapy. The receptors originated from a woman aged 18 to 35 with HIV.

This chain links TRBV7-6 with TRBJ2-3; no definite D call. Between the trimmed V and J ends, which lost 5 bases and 6 bases, there was a span of 12 bases. The CDR3 length is 13 residues. CDR1 SGHVS and CDR2 FNYEAQ come from the germline V gene. The CDR3 DNA follows: TGTGCCAGCAGCATCAACCCCAGGGATACGCAGTATTTT. This sequence encodes CASSINPRDTQYF. Together with reference TRBV7-6 and TRBJ2-3, the CDR3 gives the full variable domain: GAGVSQSPRYKVTKRGQDVALRCDPISGHVSLYWYRQALGQGPEFLTYFNYEAQQDKSGLPNDRFSAERPEGSISTLTIQRTEQRDSAMYRCASSINPRDTQYFGPGTRLTVL.

For the CDR3, the DNA is TGTGCCAGTAGACGGGACAGGGGATACACCGGGGAGCTGTTTTTT. Protein: CASRRDRGYTGELFF. The gene calls are TRBV19 and TRBJ2-2; TRBD1 matches 10 bases. V shed 6 bases and J 3 bases; nucleotides not matched to a gene: 4. In germline, CDR1 is LNHDA, CDR2 SQIVND (reference sequence). The CDR3 consists of 15 residues.

This chain links TRBV5-5 with TRBJ2-7; D gene unclear. CDR3 length: 14 residues. Germline assignment: CDR1 SGHKS and CDR2 YYEKEE (reference sequence). V was cut by 3 bases and J by 1 base, with 11 bases left in between. The CDR3 bases are TGTGCCAGCAGCTCCAACTTTGCGTCCTACGAGCAGTACTTC. Protein sequence: CASSSNFASYEQYF.

The V and J genes are TRBV28 and TRBJ2-5, with a tentative D call TRBD2 (6 bases). CDR1 MDHEN and CDR2 SYDVKM come from the germline V gene. The CDR3 runs to 13 residues. V was clipped by 2 bases and J by 3 bases, with 7 bases between them. The CDR3 loop is CASSLGGEETQYF. Written as DNA, the CDR3 is TGTGCCAGCAGTTTAGGAGGGGAAGAGACCCAGTACTTC. The full variable domain, rest sourced from reference TRBV28 and TRBJ2-5, is DVKVTQSSRYLVKRTGEKVFLECVQDMDHENMFWYRQDPGLGLRLIYFSYDVKMKEKGDIPEGYSVSREKKERFSLILESASTNQTSMYLCASSLGGEETQYFGPGTRLLVL.

The V gene is TRBV27, the J gene TRBJ2-2; 10 nucleotides agree with TRBD1. Germline-derived CDR1 and CDR2 are MNHEY and SMNVEV (reference sequence). This CDR3 has 16 amino acids. V was pared by 5 bases and J by 4 bases, with 7 bases of the junction left unmatched. This chain's CDR3 is CASSRDRGQSTGELFF. In DNA, the CDR3 is TGTGCCAGCAGTAGAGACAGGGGGCAAAGCACCGGGGAGCTGTTTTTT.

The rearrangement uses TRBV10-3 and TRBJ2-1; 7 bases are shared with TRBD1. The germline gives CDR1 ENHRY, CDR2 SYGVKD. Germline trimming cut 11 bases from V and 0 bases from J; bases unmatched to any gene: 7. The CDR3 is 14 amino acids. In DNA, the CDR3 is TGTGCCGTAAGGGGGCCTTACTCCTACAATGAGCAGTTCTTC. This codes for CAVRGPYSYNEQFF.

The rearrangement links TRBV6-5 to TRBJ1-2; the D gene is possibly TRBD1 (5 bases). The length of the CDR3 is 12 residues. From germline, CDR1 is MNHEY and CDR2 SVGAGI. V was trimmed by 2 bases and J by 10 bases, leaving 11 bases between them. The CDR3: CASSYTRGNYTF. The CDR3 DNA reads as TGTGCCAGCAGTTACACACGGGGGAACTACACCTTC.

The rearrangement links TRBV2 to TRBJ2-5; D gene uncertain. V dropped 6 bases and J dropped 5 bases, with 16 bases sitting between them. Per the germline V gene, CDR1 is SNHLY and CDR2 is FYNNEI. The CDR3 has 14 amino acids. The CDR3 reads CASSREHSRETQYF. The CDR3, as DNA: TGTGCCAGCAGCCGCGAACATTCGCGGGAGACCCAGTACTTC.

The chain carries TRBV6-6 and TRBJ2-7, with no clear D. Germline CDR1 MNHNY, CDR2 SVGAGI (reference sequence). V lost 2 bases and J 4 bases, leaving 9 bases between the germline ends. This CDR3 is 13 amino acids long. This CDR3 is CASSYHEAYEQYF. The CDR3 bases are TGTGCCAGCAGTTACCATGAGGCTTACGAGCAGTACTTC.

This chain connects TRBV25-1 to TRBJ2-1; D gene ambiguous. The V end lost 0 bases, the J end lost 5 bases, and 8 bases lay between the germline ends. Germline values: CDR1 MGHDK, CDR2 SYGVNS. This CDR3 is 14 amino acids long. DNA for the CDR3: TGTGCCAGCAGTGAATATGTCGGAAACAATGAGCAGTTCTTC. Translation: CASSEYVGNNEQFF.

V usage is TRBV7-2 and J usage is TRBJ2-1, with 9 bases identical to TRBD2. This CDR3 is 16 amino acids long. Germline CDR1 SGHTA, CDR2 FQGNSA. After removal of 4 bases from V and 8 bases from J, the junction contained 12 bases not matched to a gene. The CDR3 DNA sequence: TGTGCCAGCAGCTGGAGTGGCGGGAGGGGTGGCTATGAGCAGTTCTTC. Protein: CASSWSGGRGGYEQFF.

The genes are TRBV28 and TRBJ2-7; D is unresolved. V was cut by 6 bases and J by 1 base, with 10 bases left in between. Germline V gene lookup returns CDR1 MDHEN and CDR2 SYDVKM. There are 13 residues in the CDR3. CDR3 sequence: CASRPVISYEQYF. CDR3 DNA: TGTGCCAGCAGGCCAGTGATTTCCTACGAGCAGTACTTC. Based on the CDR3 plus reference TRBV28 and TRBJ2-7, the full variable domain is DVKVTQSSRYLVKRTGEKVFLECVQDMDHENMFWYRQDPGLGLRLIYFSYDVKMKEKGDIPEGYSVSREKKERFSLILESASTNQTSMYLCASRPVISYEQYFGPGTRLTVT.

The genes are TRBV5-6 and TRBJ1-2, with D perhaps TRBD1 (6 bases). The CDR3 length is 13 residues. V was trimmed by 4 bases and J by 4 bases, leaving 11 bases between them. Germline CDR1 is SGHDT and CDR2 is YYEEEE. The CDR3 region has the DNA TGTGCCAGCAGCCTCATGACAGGCTATGGCTACACCTTC. Its protein product is CASSLMTGYGYTF. Combining the CDR3 with reference TRBV5-6 and TRBJ1-2 gives the whole variable domain DAGVTQSPTHLIKTRGQQVTLRCSPKSGHDTVSWYQQALGQGPQFIFQYYEEEERQRGNFPDRFSGHQFPNYSSELNVNALLLGDSALYLCASSLMTGYGYTFGSGTRLTVV.

The chain joins TRBV5-1 to TRBJ1-2; TRBD1 matches 11 bases. J gave up 9 bases and V 4 bases, and 5 bases lay outside the gene matches. Germline CDR1 reads SGHRS; CDR2 reads YFSETQ. This CDR3 has 13 amino acids. The CDR3 nucleotides are TGCGCCAGCAGCGACGGGACAGGGGGGAGCTACACCTTC. Encoded protein: CASSDGTGGSYTF.

J is TRBJ1-4 and V is TRBV28, with TRBD1 as a possible D gene (6 bases). Germline V lookup: CDR1 MDHEN, CDR2 SYDVKM. The length of the CDR3 is 12 residues. Trimming pared 6 bases from V and 12 bases from J, leaving 14 bases between. Here the CDR3 reads CASRAYREELFF. The CDR3 DNA follows: TGTGCCAGCAGGGCCTACAGGGAGGAACTGTTTTTT.

The rearrangement links TRBV10-3 to TRBJ1-5; maybe TRBD1 (5 bases). Germline values: CDR1 ENHRY, CDR2 SYGVKD. Trimming pared 2 bases from V and 4 bases from J, leaving 12 bases between. CDR3 length: 15 amino acids. CDR3 DNA: TGTGCCATCAGTGAGGGAGGGGCAGGGAATCAGCCCCAGCATTTT. Translated: CAISEGGAGNQPQHF.

The sample holds a few counts of this clone. The V call is TRBV7-2, the J call TRBJ1-5; a weak D match, TRBD1 (5 bases). This CDR3 region has 14 residues. V gave up 2 bases and J gave up 7 bases, with 12 bases separating them. From germline, CDR1 is SGHTA and CDR2 FQGNSA. Here the CDR3 reads CASSLQGLGQPQHF. In nucleotides, the CDR3 is TGTGCCAGCAGCTTACAGGGACTAGGGCAGCCCCAGCATTTT.